This T cell receptor (beta chain) was retrieved from a study of circulating tumor DNA in untreated peripheral T-cell lymphoma. Germline assignment: CDR1 SQVTM and CDR2 ANQGSEA. This CDR3 has 14 residues. J lost 4 bases, V lost 3 bases, and 6 bases had no gene match. The tumor tissue sample was taken at baseline before any treatment. With respect to this clone: Its target is not known.

Sequencing used immunoSEQ multiplex PCR; TCRdb keeps in-frame clones, though not all of them. This table has around 5,000 clones, approximately 70% appearing once. Overall study results and limits: In roughly 77% of patients, tumor-specific clonotypes were identified.

V gene TRBV29-1 combines with J gene TRBJ2-3; 8 nucleotides line up with TRBD1. This receptor was obtained from a human donor with peripheral T-cell lymphoma. Sequenced material: tumor tissue. The CDR3 is CSVEGTGQADTQYF. In nucleotides, the CDR3 is TGCAGCGTTGAGGGGACAGGACAGGCAGATACGCAGTATTTT.